The 23 T cell receptor beta chains listed next were all sequenced from one sample in a study of post-analysis software for immune sequencing data (dated by TCRdb to about 2015). General study outcomes and caveats: Four to six TRBV segments, including TRBV5-6, TRBV5-1 and TRBV20-1, were significantly more frequent in patients than controls.

Library prep was done by PCR. The instrument given in TCRdb is Illumina HiSeq 2500. To reduce PCR and sequencing biases, unique molecular identifiers were built into the TCR beta cDNA libraries. The public reads were run again by TCRdb, first through fastp at Q25 and then through MiXCR, and only productive beta chains were kept. A single entry per CDR3 protein holds the most common genes and DNA from its merged rows. The sample table contains approximately 160,000 distinct CDR3 sequences; only one count was recorded for approximately 30% of them. Around 1.5% of the sample lies in the top ten. Antigens for these TCRs are unknown. Material for sequencing was blood. The receptor set was obtained from a girl aged 5 to 17 with multiple sclerosis.

Ten or more counts support this clonotype. The V call is TRBV10-2, the J call TRBJ1-1, with a tentative D call TRBD1 (5 bases). Trimming cost V 1 base and J 5 bases, with 8 bases left between them. Germline CDR1 WSHSY, CDR2 SAAADI. The CDR3 length is 13 residues. CDR3 residues: CASSEFGGTEAFF. In DNA form, the CDR3 reads TGCGCCAGCAGTGAGTTTGGGGGAACTGAAGCTTTCTTT.

This clonotype was seen only a few times. The chain joins TRBV15 to TRBJ2-1; perhaps TRBD2 as D (6 bases). V was trimmed by 6 bases and J by 4 bases, leaving 16 bases between them. This CDR3 has 15 amino acids. Per germline, CDR1 LNHNV and CDR2 YYDKDF (reference sequence). DNA for the CDR3: TGTGCCACCAGACCTAGCGATTTACCTTACAATGAGCAGTTCTTC. It is translated as CATRPSDLPYNEQFF.

This chain uses TRBV5-1 with TRBJ2-7; 8 bases are a match to TRBD1. This CDR3 is 14 amino acids long. J was trimmed by 5 bases and V by 8 bases; bases with no gene match: 12. Germline-derived CDR1 and CDR2 are SGHRS and YFSETQ. The CDR3 DNA reads TGCGCCAGTAAGGAAGGGACAGGAGGGGACGAGCAGTACTTC. It yields the protein CASKEGTGGDEQYF. Supplemented by reference TRBV5-1 and TRBJ2-7, the full variable domain reads KAGVTQTPRYLIKTRGQQVTLSCSPISGHRSVSWYQQTPGQGLQFLFEYFSETQRNKGNFPGRFSGRQFSNSRSEMNVSTLELGDSALYLCASKEGTGGDEQYFGPGTRLTVT.

This clonotype was recorded many times. The chain joins TRBV18 to TRBJ1-4, with D tentatively TRBD1 (5 bases). Germline lookup yields CDR1 KGHSH and CDR2 LQKENI. V was cut by 4 bases and J by 4 bases, with 16 bases left in between. The CDR3 contains 16 residues. For the CDR3, the DNA is TGTGCCAGCTCACTTGAACGACAGAATCATAATGAAAAACTGTTTTTT. This gives the protein CASSLERQNHNEKLFF.

This clonotype was picked up a small number of times. The DNA for the CDR3 is TGTGCCAGCTCACCGTGGCAGGGGAGCGGCGACGAGCAGTACTTC. This gives the protein CASSPWQGSGDEQYF. The chain couples TRBV18 to TRBJ2-7; possibly TRBD1 for D (6 bases). The V gene's germline CDR1 is KGHSH and CDR2 LQKENI. The V end was cut by 3 bases, the J end by 5 bases, with 17 bases between. The CDR3 totals 15 residues. The entire variable domain, with the rest obtained from reference TRBV18 and TRBJ2-7, is as follows: NAGVMQNPRHLVRRRGQEARLRCSPMKGHSHVYWYRQLPEEGLKFMVYLQKENIIDESGMPKERFSAEFPKEGPSILRIQQVVRGDSAAYFCASSPWQGSGDEQYFGPGTRLTVT.

In its sample, this clonotype was seen many times. The chain links TRBV4-1 to TRBJ2-7, with 8 bases matching TRBD2. CDR3 size: 13 residues. V shed 3 bases and J 6 bases; nucleotides not matched to a gene: 4. Germline values: CDR1 MGHRA, CDR2 YSYEKL. In nucleotides, the CDR3 is TGCGCCAGCAGCCATACTAGCGGTTTCGAGCAGTACTTC. Its protein product is CASSHTSGFEQYF.

The chain couples TRBV6-5 to TRBJ1-5; maybe TRBD1 (5 bases). Trimming took off 6 bases at V and 3 bases at J, with 9 bases between the two ends. Looked up from germline, CDR1 is MNHEY and CDR2 is SVGAGI. The CDR3 covers 13 residues. The CDR3 sequence: CASSRDFNQPQHF. CDR3 sequence (DNA): TGTGCCAGCAGCCGGGACTTCAATCAGCCCCAGCATTTT.

This chain links TRBV6-1 with TRBJ1-2; D is ambiguous. From germline, CDR1 is MNHNS and CDR2 SASEGT. Trimming cost V 4 bases and J 4 bases, with 16 bases left between them. The CDR3 runs 15 residues. CDR3 amino acids: CASSAPLWVGYGYTF. Here the CDR3 DNA reads TGTGCCAGCAGTGCCCCTCTTTGGGTGGGCTATGGCTACACCTTC.

The V and J genes are TRBV28 and TRBJ2-1; no reliable D call. V was clipped by 6 bases and J by 4 bases, with 7 bases between them. The length of the CDR3 is 12 residues. Germline values: CDR1 MDHEN, CDR2 SYDVKM. The CDR3 reads CASRPDYNEQFF. In nucleotides, the CDR3 is TGTGCCAGCAGACCGGATTACAATGAGCAGTTCTTC.

This chain connects TRBV7-9 to TRBJ2-1, with 7 bases aligning to TRBD1. Germline V lookup: CDR1 SEHNR, CDR2 FQNEAQ (reference sequence). With 6 bases clipped from V and 8 bases from J, the junction kept 13 bases outside the gene matches. The CDR3 loop spans 15 amino acids. This CDR3 reads CASRQVGTDYDEQFF. For the CDR3, the DNA is TGTGCCAGCAGGCAGGTAGGGACAGATTATGATGAGCAGTTCTTC. Filled out from reference TRBV7-9 and TRBJ2-1, the complete variable domain reads DTGVSQNPRHKITKRGQNVTFRCDPISEHNRLYWYRQTLGQGPEFLTYFQNEAQLEKSRLLSDRFSAERPKGSFSTLEIQRTEQGDSAMYLCASRQVGTDYDEQFFGPGTRLTVL.

The chain employs TRBV20-1 and TRBJ1-1, with 10 bases identical to TRBD1. Trimming removed 0 bases from V and 11 bases from J; junction bases left unmatched: 12. The CDR3 contains 15 residues. Germline V gene sequence: CDR1 DFQATT, CDR2 SNEGSKA (reference sequence). The CDR3 protein is CSARDVSTGGGRAFF. The CDR3 DNA follows: TGCAGTGCTAGAGATGTTTCGACAGGGGGCGGTAGGGCTTTCTTT.

This clonotype was recorded at least ten times. The CDR3 region has the DNA TGTGCCAGCAGCCTTTTAGCGGGAGGGTCGTACCAAGAGACCCAGTACTTC. Its protein product is CASSLLAGGSYQETQYF. The chain uses TRBV7-7 and TRBJ2-5; 11 bases match TRBD2. From germline, CDR1 is SSHAT and CDR2 FNYEAQ (reference sequence). CDR3 length: 17 residues. The V segment lost 5 bases and the J segment 0 bases; nucleotides outside the gene matches: 8.

This clonotype was observed a single time. The chain recombines TRBV19 with TRBJ2-4; the D gene is possibly TRBD1 (6 bases). The J call may not be correct, given that the DNA end is closer to TRBJ2-7. Germline-derived CDR1 and CDR2 are LNHDA and SQIVND (reference sequence). This CDR3 is 14 amino acids long. CDR3 amino acids: CASSIDLQGNEQYF. The CDR3, as DNA: TGTGCCAGTAGTATAGATCTGCAGGGGAACGAGCAGTACTTC.

As regards this clonotype: Since a much larger clone is just one base distant, this may be a read error. The chain couples TRBV20-1 to TRBJ2-7; a possible D gene is TRBD2 (7 bases). CDR3 size: 12 residues. Trimming took off 6 bases at V and 6 bases at J, with 15 bases between the two ends. The germline gives CDR1 DFQATT, CDR2 SNEGSKA (reference sequence). This chain's CDR3 is CSARGGGGEQYF. The CDR3 DNA is TGCAGTGCCCGAGGGGGGGGCGGCGAGCAGTACTTC.

This chain joins TRBV7-2 and TRBJ1-4; 9 bases align to TRBD1. The CDR3 contains 15 residues. The germline V gene encodes CDR1 SGHTA and CDR2 FQGNSA. The ends lost 1 base at V and 5 bases at J; junction bases unmatched: 2. The CDR3 loop reads CASSLDGTGNEKLFF. CDR3 in DNA: TGTGCCAGCAGCTTAGACGGGACAGGGAATGAAAAACTGTTTTTT.

V gene TRBV12-3 or TRBV12-4 combines with J gene TRBJ2-3; D uncertain. V lost 7 bases to trimming and J lost 13 bases, with 21 bases between them. The CDR3 covers 13 residues. In nucleotides, the CDR3 is TGTGCCAGCAACCGACAACCCACAGATGCGGAGTATTTT. This codes for CASNRQPTDAEYF.

There are many counts of this clonotype. The CDR3: CASSIRGFDAPLHF. As DNA, the CDR3 is TGTGCCAGTAGTATCAGAGGGTTTGACGCACCCCTCCACTTT. The genes are TRBV19 and TRBJ1-6; no definite D call. Trimming took 3 bases from V and 11 from J, leaving 14 bases between them. Germline values: CDR1 LNHDA, CDR2 SQIVND (reference sequence). There are 14 residues in the CDR3.

This sequence joins TRBV30 and TRBJ1-1; D remains unclear. V was pared by 5 bases and J by 1 base, with 5 bases between. The germline V gene has CDR1 GTSNPN and CDR2 SVGIG (reference sequence). This CDR3 has 11 amino acids. CDR3 amino acids: CAWGENTEAFF. The DNA for the CDR3 is TGTGCCTGGGGTGAGAACACTGAAGCTTTCTTT.

Note on this clonotype: One junction end disagrees with the germline gene, perhaps due to a read error. The chain is built from TRBV10-3 and TRBJ1-4, with no clear D. The CDR3 is 16 amino acids. In germline, CDR1 is ENHRY, CDR2 SYGVKD. The chain's CDR3 is CAVSATDGSTNEKLFF. DNA of the CDR3: TGTGCCGTCAGTGCAACGGACGGGTCCACTAATGAAAAACTGTTTTTT.

This clonotype was observed a few times. A much larger clone sits a single nucleotide away, making a read error possible. This chain joins TRBV20-1 and TRBJ2-7, with D perhaps TRBD1 (5 bases). The CDR3 contains 15 residues. Germline V lookup: CDR1 DFQATT, CDR2 SNEGSKA (reference sequence). The CDR3 is CSARVAYRNSCEQYF. The DNA of the CDR3 is TGCAGTGCTAGAGTGGCCTACAGGAATTCCTGCGAGCAGTACTTC.

This clonotype was seen more than once but under ten times. This chain joins TRBV3-1 and TRBJ1-2; 8 nucleotides line up with TRBD1. J was trimmed by 6 bases and V by 1 base; bases with no gene match: 4. The germline CDR1 and CDR2 sequences are LGHDT and YNNKEL (reference sequence). The CDR3 has 14 residues. The chain's CDR3 is CASSQVTGQDGYTF. The DNA of the CDR3 is TGTGCCAGCAGCCAAGTAACGGGACAGGATGGCTACACCTTC.

The sample holds one count of this clonotype. CDR3 bases: TGTGCCAGCAGTTCCCCGGGGGCGAGATCCTACAATGAGCAGTTCTTC. This translates into CASSSPGARSYNEQFF. This chain joins TRBV28 and TRBJ2-1, with D perhaps TRBD1 or TRBD2 (6 bases each). CDR3 size: 16 residues. V shed 4 bases and J shed 1 base, with 14 bases lying between them. Germline CDR1 and CDR2: MDHEN and SYDVKM.

The chain is built from TRBV5-5 and TRBJ2-7, with D uncertain. Trimming cost V 2 bases and J 1 base, with 10 bases left between them. This CDR3 contains 14 residues. The germline CDR1 and CDR2 sequences are SGHKS and YYEKEE (reference sequence). This chain's CDR3 is CASSLGSVSYEQYF. CDR3 coding DNA: TGTGCCAGCAGCTTAGGATCGGTTTCCTACGAGCAGTACTTC.